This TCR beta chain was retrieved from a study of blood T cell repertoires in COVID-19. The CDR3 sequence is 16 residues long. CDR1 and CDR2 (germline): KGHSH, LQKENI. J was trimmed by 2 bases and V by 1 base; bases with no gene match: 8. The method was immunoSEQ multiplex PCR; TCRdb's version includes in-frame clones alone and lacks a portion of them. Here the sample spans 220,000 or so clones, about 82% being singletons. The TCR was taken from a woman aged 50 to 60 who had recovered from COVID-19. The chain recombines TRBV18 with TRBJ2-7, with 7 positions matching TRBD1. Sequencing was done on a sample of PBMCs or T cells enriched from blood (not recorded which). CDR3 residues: CASSPRRDRVPYEQYF. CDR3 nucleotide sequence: TGTGCCAGCTCACCACGCCGTGACAGGGTGCCCTACGAGCAGTACTTC. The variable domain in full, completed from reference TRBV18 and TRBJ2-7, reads NAGVMQNPRHLVRRRGQEARLRCSPMKGHSHVYWYRQLPEEGLKFMVYLQKENIIDESGMPKERFSAEFPKEGPSILRIQQVVRGDSAAYFCASSPRRDRVPYEQYFGPGTRLTVT.